In its sample, the clone carrying this T cell receptor (beta chain) was seen once. The antigen is unknown. This entry is derived from a study of cytomegalovirus exposure and HLA in healthy donors. Study-level findings and limits: Trimming of TCR beta V- and J-genes showed a link, identified in a later analysis, to a missense DCLRE1C variant. A later analysis appeared to link common viral pathogens to several of the most significant clusters. Cytomegalovirus association was assigned to 170 or so TCR beta chains. Immune exposure information available was restricted to CMV serostatus.

V shed 8 bases and J 5 bases; nucleotides not matched to a gene: 6. The CDR3 is 13 residues long. In germline, CDR1 is ENHRY, CDR2 SYGVKD. Researchers ran the PCR with 60 Vbeta and 13 Jbeta primers. Sequencing used immunoSEQ multiplex PCR; TCRdb keeps in-frame clones, though not all of them. Here the sample spans about 160,000 clones, 65% to 85% being singletons. The sequence was collected from a male donor in good health and CMV-seronegative. The chain employs TRBV10-3 and TRBJ2-7; 10 bases line up with TRBD1. Sequences were obtained from PBMCs. This CDR3 is CAIGRQGAHEQYF. DNA of the CDR3: TGTGCCATCGGCCGACAGGGGGCCCACGAGCAGTACTTC.